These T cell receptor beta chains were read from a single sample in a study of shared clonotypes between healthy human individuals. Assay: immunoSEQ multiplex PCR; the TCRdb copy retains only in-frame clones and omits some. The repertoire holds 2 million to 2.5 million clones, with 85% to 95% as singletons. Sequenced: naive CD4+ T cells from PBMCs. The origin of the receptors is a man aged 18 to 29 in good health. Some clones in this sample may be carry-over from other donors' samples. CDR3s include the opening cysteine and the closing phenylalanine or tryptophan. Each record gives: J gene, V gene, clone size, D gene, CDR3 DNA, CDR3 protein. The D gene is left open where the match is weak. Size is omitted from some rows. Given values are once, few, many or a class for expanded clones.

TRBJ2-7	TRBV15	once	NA	TGTGCCACCAGCAGAGACCTGGGGGCGTACGAGCAGTACTTC	CATSRDLGAYEQYF
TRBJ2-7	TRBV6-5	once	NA	TGTGCCAGCAGAATACAGGGAACGGACGAGCAGTACTTC	CASRIQGTDEQYF
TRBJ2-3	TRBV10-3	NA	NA	TGTGCCATCAGTGAGTCTACTTTGGGGGATACGCAGTATTTT	CAISESTLGDTQYF
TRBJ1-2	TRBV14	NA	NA	TGTGCCAGCAGCCAAGAGGCAGGAGCGGTGTGGTACTATGGCTACACCTTC	CASSQEAGAVWYYGYTF
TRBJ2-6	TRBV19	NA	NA	TGTGCCAGTAGCTTCGGGATCTCTGGGGCCAACGTCCTGACTTTC	CASSFGISGANVLTF
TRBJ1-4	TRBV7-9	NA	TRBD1	TGTGCCAGCAGCGATCGGGGGACAGGGAATAATGAAAAACTGTTTTTT	CASSDRGTGNNEKLFF
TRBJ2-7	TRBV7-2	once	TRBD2	TGTGCCAGCAGCTGGGCGGGAGGCCCTAATGGGGAGCAGTACTTC	CASSWAGGPNGEQYF
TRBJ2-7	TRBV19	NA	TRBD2	TGTGCCAGTAGTATAGGTGGGGGGGCCTACGAGCAGTACTTC	CASSIGGGAYEQYF
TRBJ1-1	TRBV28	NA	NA	TGTGCCAGCAGTCGCGACCGGGTGAACACTGAAGCTTTCTTT	CASSRDRVNTEAFF
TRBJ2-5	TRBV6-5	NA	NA	TGTGCCAGCAGTTACACCGGAGGCGAGACCCAGTACTTC	CASSYTGGETQYF
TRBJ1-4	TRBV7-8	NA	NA	TGTGCCAGCAGCCGCCTGGTGGCAACTAATGAAAAACTGTTTTTT	CASSRLVATNEKLFF
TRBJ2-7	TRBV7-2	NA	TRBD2	TGTGCCAGCAGCCTACAGGTACTAGCGGGGGACTCCTACGAGCAGTACTTC	CASSLQVLAGDSYEQYF
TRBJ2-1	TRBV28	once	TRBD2	TGTGCCAGCAGTTCCCTAGCGGGAGGGCCGAGGCACAATGAGCAGTTCTTC	CASSSLAGGPRHNEQFF
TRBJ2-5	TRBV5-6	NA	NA	TGTGCCAGCAGCTTGACGGGGGTCCAAGGGACCCAGTACTTC	CASSLTGVQGTQYF
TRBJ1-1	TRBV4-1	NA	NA	TGCGCCAGCAGCCAAGTGGGCCGGAACAGGGTGGGAGCTTTCTTT	CASSQVGRNRVGAFF
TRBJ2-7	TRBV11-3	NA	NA	TGTGCCAGCAGCCGAACAGGGAGCGAGCAGTACTTC	CASSRTGSEQYF
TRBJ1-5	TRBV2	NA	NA	TGTGCCAGCAGTGGGGAGGGGGATCAGCCCCAGCATTTT	CASSGEGDQPQHF
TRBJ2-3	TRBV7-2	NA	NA	TGTGCCAGCAGCGATCGGCCCCAAGGCAACTGGGGCACAGATACGCAGTATTTT	CASSDRPQGNWGTDTQYF
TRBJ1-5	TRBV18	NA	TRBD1	TGTGCCAGCTCACCGGGACAGGGAGGAGAACCCCAGCATTTT	CASSPGQGGEPQHF
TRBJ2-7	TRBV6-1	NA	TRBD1	TGTGCCAGCAGGGGGACAGGGGGGAGCTACGAGCAGTACTTC	CASRGTGGSYEQYF
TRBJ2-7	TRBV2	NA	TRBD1	TGTGCCAGCAGTGACGACAGGGAGTACGAGCAGTACTTC	CASSDDREYEQYF
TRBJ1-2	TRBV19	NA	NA	TGTGCCAGTACCGCCGGAGGTGGCTACACCTTC	CASTAGGGYTF
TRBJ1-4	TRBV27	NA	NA	TGTGCCAGCAGTGCCCGCTCGGGGGAAAAACTGTTTTTT	CASSARSGEKLFF
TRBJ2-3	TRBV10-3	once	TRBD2	TGTGCCATCAGGGAGACTAGCGGGGCAGGAGATACGCAGTATTTT	CAIRETSGAGDTQYF
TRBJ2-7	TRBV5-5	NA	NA	TGTGCCAGCAGCTTGGTAGGGGGGCCGACATACGAGCAGTACTTC	CASSLVGGPTYEQYF
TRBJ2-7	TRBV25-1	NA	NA	TGTGCCAGCAGCACTCCCAGGGGACGGCAGTACTTC	CASSTPRGRQYF
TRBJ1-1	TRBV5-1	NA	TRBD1	TGCGCCAGCAGCTTTCAGGGGGCGATGAACACTGAAGCTTTCTTT	CASSFQGAMNTEAFF
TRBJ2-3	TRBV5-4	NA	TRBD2	TGTGCCAGCAGCTTGGGGCTAGCGGGAGTTTTTGGGAAGGCAGATACGCAGTATTTT	CASSLGLAGVFGKADTQYF
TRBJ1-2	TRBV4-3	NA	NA	TGCGCCAGCAGCCAAGAGTCAGGCTATGGCTACACCTTC	CASSQESGYGYTF
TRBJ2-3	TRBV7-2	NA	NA	TGTGCCAGCAGCTCGACGCCCTTAACCATAGATACGCAGTATTTT	CASSSTPLTIDTQYF
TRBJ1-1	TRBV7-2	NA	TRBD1	TGTGCCAGCAGCTCATGGACAGGGGATAACACTGAAGCTTTCTTT	CASSSWTGDNTEAFF
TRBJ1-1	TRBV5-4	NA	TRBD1	TGTGCCAGCAGCCGAAAGGACAGGGACAACACTGAAGCTTTCTTT	CASSRKDRDNTEAFF